This entry lists 22 T cell receptor beta chains sequenced from one sample in a study of blood T cell repertoires in COVID-19. The repertoire was sequenced with immunoSEQ multiplex PCR; TCRdb's copy has only in-frame clones and lacks some. The sample shows fewer than 250,000 clones, under 90% of them seen only once. Source material: peripheral blood. These receptors all stem from a man in his fifties or sixties with acute or convalescent COVID-19.

The V call is TRBV10-3, the J call TRBJ1-1; D perhaps matches TRBD1 (6 bases). V was pared by 4 bases and J by 1 base, with 10 bases between. The CDR3 sequence is 14 residues long. Per germline, CDR1 ENHRY and CDR2 SYGVKD. The CDR3 sequence: CAISVGTPNTEAFF. The CDR3, as DNA: TGTGCCATCAGTGTTGGGACACCGAACACTGAAGCTTTCTTT.

The rearrangement links TRBV6-5 to TRBJ1-4; D is undetermined. The ends were cut back, 6 bases at V and 7 bases at J, with 18 bases in the middle. Germline CDR1 is MNHEY and CDR2 is SVGAGI. The CDR3 covers 15 residues. The CDR3 DNA reads as TGTGCCAGCAGAAGGAGGGAGATTAAGGGTGAAAAACTGTTTTTT. This translates into CASRRREIKGEKLFF.

V is TRBV21-1 and J is TRBJ1-2; TRBD1, as called in the table, went unchecked against the DNA. TRBV21-1 is described as a pseudogene. The length of the CDR3 is 14 residues. CDR3 region: CASSSDRERRGYTF. For the CDR3, the DNA is TGTGCCAGCAGCAGCGACAGGGAGAGAAGGGGCTACACCTTC.

The chain recombines TRBV6-5 with TRBJ2-5; perhaps TRBD2 as D (6 bases). There are 14 residues in the CDR3. V was shortened by 6 bases and J by 3 bases, with 14 bases between the two germline ends. In germline, CDR1 is MNHEY, CDR2 SVGAGI. This chain's CDR3 is CASSRGLPKETQYF. CDR3 in DNA: TGTGCCAGCAGCCGGGGACTCCCAAAAGAGACCCAGTACTTC.

This rearrangement joins TRBV27 to TRBJ2-5, with TRBD1 identical over 8 bases. This CDR3 has 14 residues. The ends lost 5 bases at V and 6 bases at J; junction bases unmatched: 8. Germline lookup yields CDR1 MNHEY and CDR2 SMNVEV (reference sequence). The CDR3 nucleotides are TGTGCCAGCAGTCCCGGGACAGGTCAGAAGACCCAGTACTTC. Translation gives CASSPGTGQKTQYF.

This rearrangement joins TRBV10-3 to TRBJ1-1, with 7 nucleotides matching TRBD1. V dropped 6 bases and J dropped 4; count of bases not matched to a gene: 11. The CDR3 covers 15 residues. Germline CDR1 reads ENHRY; CDR2 reads SYGVKD. CDR3 in amino acids: CAIRPGGEAATEAFF. The CDR3 coding sequence is TGTGCCATCAGGCCAGGGGGTGAGGCTGCCACTGAAGCTTTCTTT.

There are a few counts of this clone. The chain links TRBV9 to TRBJ1-4; possible D gene TRBD1, 6 bases. With 3 bases removed from V and 5 bases from J, the gap between germline ends came to 17 bases. Germline V gene data show CDR1 as SGDLS and CDR2 as YYNGEE. The CDR3 is 16 residues long. CDR3 amino acids: CASSETGWSRNEKLFF. In DNA form, the CDR3 reads TGTGCCAGCAGCGAAACAGGGTGGAGTAGAAATGAAAAACTGTTTTTT.

The chain combines TRBV27 with TRBJ1-2; 7 positions match TRBD1. This CDR3 is 13 amino acids long. Germline-derived CDR1 and CDR2 are MNHEY and SMNVEV (reference sequence). Unmatched junction bases numbered 10, after V lost 7 bases and J lost 8 bases. DNA of the CDR3: TGTGCCAGCACGGACAACAGGGGAGGCGGCTACACCTTC. It translates to CASTDNRGGGYTF.

Written as DNA, the CDR3 is TGTGCCGCGACGGGACTCGTGAACACTGAAGCTTTCTTT. Its protein product is CAATGLVNTEAFF. The V gene is TRBV5-8, the J gene TRBJ1-1, with D perhaps TRBD1 (5 bases). The CDR3 extends over 13 amino acids. The V gene's germline CDR1 is SGHTS and CDR2 YDEGEE. V was trimmed by 10 bases and J by 0 bases, leaving 13 bases between them. Looking up the rest from reference TRBV5-8 and TRBJ1-1 gives the full variable domain: EAGVTQSPTHLIKTRGQQATLRCSPISGHTSVYWYQQALGLGLQFLLWYDEGEERNRGNFPPRFSGRQFPNYSSELNVNALELEDSALYLCAATGLVNTEAFFGQGTRLTVV.

The CDR3 DNA is TGTGCCAGCAGTTTAAAGGCGGTTCATGGCTACACCTTC. Protein product: CASSLKAVHGYTF. The V gene is TRBV12-3 or TRBV12-4, the J gene TRBJ1-2; D gene ambiguous. V was clipped by 2 bases and J by 6 bases, with 10 bases between them. The CDR3 loop spans 13 amino acids.

CDR3 in DNA: TGTGCCAGCAGTTACTCGCGGGACGGCCTGCGGTATGGCTACACCTTC. Its translation is CASSYSRDGLRYGYTF. The gene calls are TRBV6-5 and TRBJ1-2; TRBD1 is a possible D gene (5 bases). V was trimmed by 0 bases and J by 5 bases, leaving 16 bases between them. Looked up from germline, CDR1 is MNHEY and CDR2 is SVGAGI. This CDR3 has 16 residues.

The rearrangement uses TRBV9 and TRBJ1-1; 8 positions agree with TRBD1. Germline CDR1 reads SGDLS; CDR2 reads YYNGEE. Trimming at V came to 3 bases and at J to 4 bases, leaving 8 bases not matched to a gene. This CDR3 region has 15 residues. This chain's CDR3 is CASSDAGGWSTEAFF. In DNA form, the CDR3 reads TGTGCCAGCAGCGACGCAGGGGGCTGGAGCACTGAAGCTTTCTTT.

This chain connects TRBV10-3 to TRBJ1-2; 7 bases agree with TRBD1. V lost 5 bases, J lost 2 bases, and 8 bases stayed unmatched. Germline loops: CDR1 ENHRY, CDR2 SYGVKD. The CDR3 covers 15 residues. This CDR3 reads CAISSATGPNYGYTF. As DNA, the CDR3 is TGTGCCATCAGTTCGGCGACAGGGCCCAACTATGGCTACACCTTC.

This chain joins TRBV5-1 and TRBJ1-5, with TRBD1 matching 10 bases. CDR1 and CDR2 (germline): SGHRS, YFSETQ. The CDR3 covers 16 residues. V was pared by 0 bases and J by 3 bases, with 3 bases of the junction left unmatched. The CDR3 DNA sequence: TGCGCCAGCAGCTTGGGGGGACAGGGGCTCAATCAGCCCCAGCATTTT. This codes for CASSLGGQGLNQPQHF.

V and J are TRBV7-2 and TRBJ2-7; TRBD1 matches 7 bases. The CDR3 runs to 15 residues. In germline, CDR1 is SGHTA, CDR2 FQGNSA. V shed 5 bases, J shed 0 bases, and the junction held 7 bases outside the gene matches. This CDR3 is CASSASTGSSYEQYF. The CDR3 coding sequence is TGTGCCAGCAGCGCCTCGACAGGGAGCTCCTACGAGCAGTACTTC.

J is TRBJ1-1 and V is TRBV9; 11 bases fit TRBD1. V lost 3 bases and J lost 4; bases outside the gene matches: 5. This CDR3 is 15 amino acids long. The germline CDR1 and CDR2 sequences are SGDLS and YYNGEE. The CDR3 protein is CASSAPGTGGTEAFF. For the CDR3, the DNA is TGTGCCAGCAGCGCCCCCGGGACAGGGGGCACTGAAGCTTTCTTT.

The chain carries TRBV10-1 and TRBJ1-2; D might be TRBD1 (6 bases). Germline V gene sequence: CDR1 WNHNN, CDR2 SYGVQD (reference sequence). The V gene lost 6 bases and the J gene lost 0 bases, with 14 bases spanning the gap. CDR3 length equals 15 residues. The CDR3 DNA reads TGCGCCAGCAGCCCGGACAGCCAATCTAACTATGGCTACACCTTC. The encoded protein is CASSPDSQSNYGYTF.

J is TRBJ2-1 and V is TRBV28; D might be TRBD1 (6 bases). CDR1 MDHEN and CDR2 SYDVKM come from the germline V gene. Trimming shortened V by 7 bases and J by 8 bases, and 15 bases separated the two germline ends. The CDR3 runs to 13 residues. Written as DNA, the CDR3 is TGTGCCAGCACCACACAGGGTCGGCATGAGCAGTTCTTC. It is translated as CASTTQGRHEQFF.

This chain uses TRBV6-1 with TRBJ1-2; possibly TRBD1 for D (6 bases). V gave up 0 bases and J gave up 4 bases, with 15 bases separating them. The CDR3 contains 16 residues. Germline-derived CDR1 and CDR2 are MNHNS and SASEGT. CDR3 nucleotides: TGTGCCAGCAGTGAAGCGAACAGGGTGCGTTTCTATGGCTACACCTTC. This encodes CASSEANRVRFYGYTF.

This clone was counted a few times. CDR3 region: CASSLIQDSPLHF. The CDR3 DNA reads as TGTGCCAGCAGCTTAATCCAGGATTCACCCCTCCACTTT. This rearrangement joins TRBV7-3 to TRBJ1-6; no definite D call. Germline V lookup: CDR1 SGHTA, CDR2 FQGTGA. The CDR3 runs to 13 residues. Trimming removed 1 base at V and 8 bases at J, with 6 bases between. The variable domain in full, with the rest retrieved from reference TRBV7-3 and TRBJ1-6, is GAGVSQTPSNKVTEKGKYVELRCDPISGHTALYWYRQSLGQGPEFLIYFQGTGAADDSGLPNDRFFAVRPEGSVSTLKIQRTERGDSAVYLCASSLIQDSPLHFGNGTRLTVT.

This clone has a handful of counts. The chain couples TRBV2 to TRBJ1-1; D unresolved. Trimming took off 1 base at V and 3 bases at J, with 6 bases between the two ends. The CDR3 totals 13 residues. Looked up from germline, CDR1 is SNHLY and CDR2 is FYNNEI. The CDR3 DNA is TGTGCCAGCAGTGAAGTGCGGGACACTGAAGCTTTCTTT. Amino acids: CASSEVRDTEAFF.

V and J are TRBV12-2 and TRBJ2-1; TRBD2 was called by the table and not checked on the DNA. TRBV12-2 is deemed a pseudogene. The CDR3 totals 13 residues. This CDR3 reads CASLSGLTDEQFF. Written as DNA, the CDR3 is TGTGCAAGTCTCTCCGGGTTAACGGATGAGCAGTTCTTC.